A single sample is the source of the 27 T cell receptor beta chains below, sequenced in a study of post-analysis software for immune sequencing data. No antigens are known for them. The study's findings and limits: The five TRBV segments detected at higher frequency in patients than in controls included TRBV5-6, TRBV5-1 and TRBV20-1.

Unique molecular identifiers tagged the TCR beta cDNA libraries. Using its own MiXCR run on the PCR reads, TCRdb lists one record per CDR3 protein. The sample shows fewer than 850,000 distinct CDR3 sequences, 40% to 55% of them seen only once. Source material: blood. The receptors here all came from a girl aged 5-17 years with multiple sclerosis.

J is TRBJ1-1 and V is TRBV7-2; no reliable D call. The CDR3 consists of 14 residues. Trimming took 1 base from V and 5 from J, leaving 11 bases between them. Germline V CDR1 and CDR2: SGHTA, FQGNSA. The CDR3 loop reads CASSLGPDGTEAFF. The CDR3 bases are TGTGCCAGCAGCTTAGGACCCGATGGGACTGAAGCTTTCTTT.

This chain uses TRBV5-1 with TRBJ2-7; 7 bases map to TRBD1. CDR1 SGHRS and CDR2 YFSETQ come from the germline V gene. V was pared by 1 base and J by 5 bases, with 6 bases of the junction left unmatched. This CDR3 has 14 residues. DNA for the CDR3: TGCGCCAGCAGCTTGAGACAGGGTCTACACGAGCAGTACTTC. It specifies CASSLRQGLHEQYF.

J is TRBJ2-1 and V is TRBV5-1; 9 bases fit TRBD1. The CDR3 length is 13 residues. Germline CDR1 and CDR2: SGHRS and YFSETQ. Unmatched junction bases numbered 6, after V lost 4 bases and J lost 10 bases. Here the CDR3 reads CASSPTGGGEQFF. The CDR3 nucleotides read TGCGCCAGCAGCCCTACAGGGGGCGGAGAGCAGTTCTTC.

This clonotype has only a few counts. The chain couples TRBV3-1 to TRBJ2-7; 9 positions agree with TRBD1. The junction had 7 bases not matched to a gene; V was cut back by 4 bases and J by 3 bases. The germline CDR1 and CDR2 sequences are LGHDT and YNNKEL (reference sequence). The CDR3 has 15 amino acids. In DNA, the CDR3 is TGTGCCAGCAGCCGACGGACAGGGGACTACTACGAGCAGTACTTC. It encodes CASSRRTGDYYEQYF.

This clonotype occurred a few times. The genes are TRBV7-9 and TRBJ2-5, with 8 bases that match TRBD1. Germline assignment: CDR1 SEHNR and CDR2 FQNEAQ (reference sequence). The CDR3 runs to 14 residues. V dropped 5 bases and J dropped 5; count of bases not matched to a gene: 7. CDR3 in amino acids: CASSPRQGMETQYF. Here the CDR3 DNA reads TGTGCCAGCAGCCCTCGACAGGGGATGGAGACCCAGTACTTC.

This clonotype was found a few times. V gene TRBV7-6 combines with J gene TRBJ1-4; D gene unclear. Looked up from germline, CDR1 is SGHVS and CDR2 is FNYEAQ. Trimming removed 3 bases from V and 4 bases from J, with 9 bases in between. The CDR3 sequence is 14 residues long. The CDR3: CASSFRPNNEKLFF. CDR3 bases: TGTGCCAGCAGCTTCAGGCCAAATAATGAAAAACTGTTTTTT.

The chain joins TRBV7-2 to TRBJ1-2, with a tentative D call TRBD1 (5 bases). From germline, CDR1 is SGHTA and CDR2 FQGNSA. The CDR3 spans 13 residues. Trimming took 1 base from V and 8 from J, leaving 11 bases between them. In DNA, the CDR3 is TGTGCCAGCAGCTTAGGCGGGACCCGGGGCTACACCTTC. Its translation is CASSLGGTRGYTF.

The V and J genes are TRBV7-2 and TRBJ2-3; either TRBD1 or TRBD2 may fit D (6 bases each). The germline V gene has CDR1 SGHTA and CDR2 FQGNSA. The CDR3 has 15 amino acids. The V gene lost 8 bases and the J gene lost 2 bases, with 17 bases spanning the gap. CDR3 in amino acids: CASGAGHSNTDTQYF. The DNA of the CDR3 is TGTGCCAGCGGCGCGGGACACAGCAACACAGATACGCAGTATTTT.

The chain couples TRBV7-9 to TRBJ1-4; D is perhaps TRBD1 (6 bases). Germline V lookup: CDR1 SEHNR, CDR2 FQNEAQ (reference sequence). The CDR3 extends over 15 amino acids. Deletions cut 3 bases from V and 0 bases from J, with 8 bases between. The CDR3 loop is CASSLDSATNEKLFF. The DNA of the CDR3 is TGTGCCAGCAGCTTGGACAGTGCAACTAATGAAAAACTGTTTTTT. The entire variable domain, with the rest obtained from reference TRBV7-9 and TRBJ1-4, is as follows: DTGVSQNPRHKITKRGQNVTFRCDPISEHNRLYWYRQTLGQGPEFLTYFQNEAQLEKSRLLSDRFSAERPKGSFSTLEIQRTEQGDSAMYLCASSLDSATNEKLFFGSGTQLSVL.

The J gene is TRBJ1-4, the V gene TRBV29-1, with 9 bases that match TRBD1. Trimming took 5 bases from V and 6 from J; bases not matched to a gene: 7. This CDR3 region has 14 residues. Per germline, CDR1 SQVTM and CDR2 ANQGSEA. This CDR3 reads CSVLDRGRDEKLFF. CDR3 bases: TGCAGCGTTCTCGACAGGGGGAGGGATGAAAAACTGTTTTTT.

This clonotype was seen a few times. CDR3 sequence reads: CASSQGWEETQYF. The CDR3 DNA follows: TGCGCCAGCAGCCAAGGGTGGGAGGAGACCCAGTACTTC. The V call is TRBV4-1, the J call TRBJ2-7; a possible D gene is TRBD2 (5 bases). The J call is in doubt because the DNA end fits TRBJ2-5 better. Looked up from germline, CDR1 is MGHRA and CDR2 is YSYEKL. The CDR3 has 13 amino acids.

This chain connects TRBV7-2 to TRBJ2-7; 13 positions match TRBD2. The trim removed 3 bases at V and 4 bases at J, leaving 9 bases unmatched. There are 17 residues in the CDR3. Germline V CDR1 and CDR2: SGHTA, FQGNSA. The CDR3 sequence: CASSFTSGRAWGYEQYF. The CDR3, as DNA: TGTGCCAGCAGCTTTACTAGCGGGAGGGCCTGGGGGTACGAGCAGTACTTC.

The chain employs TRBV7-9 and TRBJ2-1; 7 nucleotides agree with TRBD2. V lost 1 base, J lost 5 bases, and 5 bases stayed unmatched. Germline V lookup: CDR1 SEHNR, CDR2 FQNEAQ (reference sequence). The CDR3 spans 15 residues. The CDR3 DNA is TGTGCCAGCAGCTTAGTAGGCGGGAGTGACAATGAGCAGTTCTTC. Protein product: CASSLVGGSDNEQFF.

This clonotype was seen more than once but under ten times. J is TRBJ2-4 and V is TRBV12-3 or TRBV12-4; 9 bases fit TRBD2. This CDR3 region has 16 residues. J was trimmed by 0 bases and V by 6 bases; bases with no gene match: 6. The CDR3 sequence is CASSPTSGQAKNIQYF. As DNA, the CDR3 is TGTGCCAGCAGCCCGACTAGCGGACAAGCCAAAAACATTCAGTACTTC.

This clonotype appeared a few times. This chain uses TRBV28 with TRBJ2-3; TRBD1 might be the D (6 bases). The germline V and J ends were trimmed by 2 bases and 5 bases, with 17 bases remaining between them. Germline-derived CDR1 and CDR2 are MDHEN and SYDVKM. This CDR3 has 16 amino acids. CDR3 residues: CASSLQGSGPIDTQYF. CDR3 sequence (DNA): TGTGCCAGCAGTTTACAGGGGTCGGGGCCCATAGATACGCAGTATTTT.

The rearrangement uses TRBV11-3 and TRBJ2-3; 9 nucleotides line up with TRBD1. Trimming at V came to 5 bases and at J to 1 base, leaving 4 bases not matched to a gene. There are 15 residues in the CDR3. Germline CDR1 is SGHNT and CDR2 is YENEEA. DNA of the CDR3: TGTGCCAGCAGCCCGTGGACAGGGGGCACAGATACGCAGTATTTT. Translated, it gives CASSPWTGGTDTQYF.

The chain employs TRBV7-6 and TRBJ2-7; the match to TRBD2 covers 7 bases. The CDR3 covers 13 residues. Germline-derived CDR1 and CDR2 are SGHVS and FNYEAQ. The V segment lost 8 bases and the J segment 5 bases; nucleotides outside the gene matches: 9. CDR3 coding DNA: TGTGCCAGCGCGTCGCGGGAGAGGGACGAGCAGTACTTC. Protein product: CASASRERDEQYF.

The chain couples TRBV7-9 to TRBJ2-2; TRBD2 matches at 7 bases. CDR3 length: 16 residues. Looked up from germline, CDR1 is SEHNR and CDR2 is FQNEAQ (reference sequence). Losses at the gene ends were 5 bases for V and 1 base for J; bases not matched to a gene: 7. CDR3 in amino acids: CASSVLLARNTGELFF. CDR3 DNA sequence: TGTGCCAGCAGCGTATTACTAGCGCGGAACACCGGGGAGCTGTTTTTT.

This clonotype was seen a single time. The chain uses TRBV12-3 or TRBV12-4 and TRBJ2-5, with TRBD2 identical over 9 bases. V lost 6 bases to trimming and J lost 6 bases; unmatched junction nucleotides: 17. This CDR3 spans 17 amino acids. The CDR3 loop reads CASSPQQVLAGTKTQYF. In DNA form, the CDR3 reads TGTGCCAGCAGCCCCCAGCAGGTCCTAGCGGGAACGAAGACCCAGTACTTC.

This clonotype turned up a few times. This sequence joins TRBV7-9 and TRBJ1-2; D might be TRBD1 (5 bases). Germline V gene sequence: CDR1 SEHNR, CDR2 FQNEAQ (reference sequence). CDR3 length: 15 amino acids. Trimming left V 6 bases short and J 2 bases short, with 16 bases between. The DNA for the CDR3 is TGTGCCAGCAGATACTCGGTCGGGGGGAACTATGGCTACACCTTC. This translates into CASRYSVGGNYGYTF. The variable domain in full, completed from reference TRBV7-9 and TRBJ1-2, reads DTGVSQNPRHKITKRGQNVTFRCDPISEHNRLYWYRQTLGQGPEFLTYFQNEAQLEKSRLLSDRFSAERPKGSFSTLEIQRTEQGDSAMYLCASRYSVGGNYGYTFGSGTRLTVV.

The CDR3 DNA reads as TGTGCCAGCAGTTACTCGTCAACAGGGGACAATGAGCAGTTCTTC. It is translated as CASSYSSTGDNEQFF. This chain links TRBV6-5 with TRBJ2-1, with 7 bases aligning to TRBD1. The CDR3 totals 15 residues. CDR1 is MNHEY and CDR2 is SVGAGI in the germline V gene. The trim removed 0 bases at V and 5 bases at J, leaving 4 bases unmatched.

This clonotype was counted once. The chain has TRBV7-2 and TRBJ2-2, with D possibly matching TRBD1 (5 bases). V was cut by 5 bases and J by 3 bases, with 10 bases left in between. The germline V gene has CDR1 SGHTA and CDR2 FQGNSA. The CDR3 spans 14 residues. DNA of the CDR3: TGTGCCAGCAGCCTCAAGGGGTACACCGGGGAGCTGTTTTTT. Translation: CASSLKGYTGELFF.

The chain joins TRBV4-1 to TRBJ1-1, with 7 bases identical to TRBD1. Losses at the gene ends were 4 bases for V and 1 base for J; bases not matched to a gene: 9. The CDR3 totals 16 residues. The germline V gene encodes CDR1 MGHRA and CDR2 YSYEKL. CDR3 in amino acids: CASSRSSGQRNTEAFF. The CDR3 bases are TGCGCCAGCAGCCGTAGCTCGGGACAGAGGAACACTGAAGCTTTCTTT.

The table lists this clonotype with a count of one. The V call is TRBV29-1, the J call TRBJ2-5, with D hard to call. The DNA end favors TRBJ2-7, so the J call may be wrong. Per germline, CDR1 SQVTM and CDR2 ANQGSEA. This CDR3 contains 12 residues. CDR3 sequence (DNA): TGCAGCGTTGAAGGTGGAGATTACGAGCAGTACTTC. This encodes CSVEGGDYEQYF.

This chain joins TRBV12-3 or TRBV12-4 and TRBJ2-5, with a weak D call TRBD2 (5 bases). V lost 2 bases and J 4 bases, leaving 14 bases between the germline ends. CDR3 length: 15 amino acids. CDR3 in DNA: TGTGCCAGCAGTTTACCGAGGCTACGGGGAGAGACCCAGTACTTC. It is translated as CASSLPRLRGETQYF.

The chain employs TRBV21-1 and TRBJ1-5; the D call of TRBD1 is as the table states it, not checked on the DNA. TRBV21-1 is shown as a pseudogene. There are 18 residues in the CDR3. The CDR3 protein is CASSHPGAIKGSNQPQHF. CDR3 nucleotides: TGTGCCAGCAGCCATCCCGGGGCCATTAAAGGGAGCAATCAGCCCCAGCATTTT.

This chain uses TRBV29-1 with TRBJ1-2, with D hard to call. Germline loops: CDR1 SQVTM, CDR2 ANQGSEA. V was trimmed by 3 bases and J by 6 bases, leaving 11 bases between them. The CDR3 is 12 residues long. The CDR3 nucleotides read TGCAGCGTTGAGGGAGGAGACCATGGCTACACCTTC. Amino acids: CSVEGGDHGYTF. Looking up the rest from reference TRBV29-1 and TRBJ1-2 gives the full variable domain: SAVISQKPSRDICQRGTSLTIQCQVDSQVTMMFWYRQQPGQSLTLIATANQGSEATYESGFVIDKFPISRPNLTFSTLTVSNMSPEDSSIYLCSVEGGDHGYTFGSGTRLTVV.